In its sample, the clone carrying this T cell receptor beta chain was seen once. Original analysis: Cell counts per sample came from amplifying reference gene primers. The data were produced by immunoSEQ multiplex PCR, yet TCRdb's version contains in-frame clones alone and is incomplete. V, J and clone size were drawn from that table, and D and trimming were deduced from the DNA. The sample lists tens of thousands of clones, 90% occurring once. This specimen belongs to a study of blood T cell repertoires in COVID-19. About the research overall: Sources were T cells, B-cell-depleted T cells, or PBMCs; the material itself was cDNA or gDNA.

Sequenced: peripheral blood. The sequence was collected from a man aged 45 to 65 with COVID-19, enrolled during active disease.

CDR3 amino acids: CASSQDVGQHYGYTF. CDR3 DNA sequence: TGCGCCAGCAGCCAAGATGTGGGACAGCACTATGGCTACACCTTC. The genes are TRBV4-1 and TRBJ1-2, with 7 bases that match TRBD1. CDR3 length: 15 residues. The V segment lost 0 bases and the J segment 3 bases; nucleotides outside the gene matches: 4. Germline CDR1 reads MGHRA; CDR2 reads YSYEKL.